This T cell receptor beta chain comes out of a study of Graves' ophthalmopathy and Graves' hyperthyroidism (dated by TCRdb to 2016 to 2019). Background for the entire study: Peripheral blood was collected at initial diagnosis, prior to any treatment. After sampling, hyperthyroidism patients received methimazole starting at 30 mg daily, and ophthalmopathy patients received high-dose intravenous methylprednisolone. In total, approximately 140 blood samples were TCR-sequenced: 40 to 45 ophthalmopathy, 75 hyperthyroidism and around 17 hyperthyroidism-to-ophthalmopathy patients. The study used TCR beta repertoire signatures to distinguish Graves' ophthalmopathy from Graves' hyperthyroidism and to predict progression to ophthalmopathy. To explore V-J signatures that distinguish ophthalmopathy from hyperthyroidism, a discovery set of 100 patients was enrolled, made up of around 44 with ophthalmopathy and 57 with stable hyperthyroidism. For independent validation, a separate cohort was made up of about 18 hyperthyroidism patients plus 17 patients who later progressed from hyperthyroidism to ophthalmopathy. In roughly 6 hyperthyroidism patients, T-cell repertoires of thyroid tissue and blood were compared. What the research found in general, with its limitations: In validation, the model predicted ophthalmopathy progression with about 70% sensitivity and approximately 78% specificity; some 13 predicted patients were CT-confirmed with GO in a median of roughly 6.8 months. In cross-validation, the 13-signature model distinguished ophthalmopathy from stable hyperthyroidism with around 90% sensitivity and 81% to 82% specificity, while in the test set the corresponding values were roughly 80% and 75%. Most expanded thyroid clonotypes with a frequency above 0.001 also appeared in blood, which suggests that blood repertoires may reflect the immune response in the thyroid. No statistical method was used to set the sample size in advance, and the investigators knew which group each participant was assigned to.

TCR beta CDR3 regions were amplified from RNA transcripts for repertoire sequencing. HTBI primers and the Qiagen OneStep RT-PCR kit were used in a first-round RT-PCR, which was followed by a second-round multiplex PCR, size selection and purification. Libraries were sequenced paired-end with 100 bp reads on an Illumina HiSeq2000. In the authors' own workflow: SOAPnuke was used for read processing, and reads with adapters, uncalled bases, a mean Phred below 15, or no exact constant-primer or identifier match were discarded. COPE v1.2.5 was used to merge high-quality paired reads. Each unique nucleotide sequence was defined as a clonotype, and clonotypes were aligned to IMGT TRB V, D and J references with MiTCR v1.1. The analysis was limited to V-J combinations with a frequency above 0.0001, which together covered more than 99% of repertoires. A TCR clonal expansion and chaos score per V-J combination was defined as the ratio of F50 clonal expansion to chaos observed in the TCRdist matrix. Welch's t-statistics and random forest were used to reduce the features to 13 V-J combinations, which were then used as input to a naive Bayes classifier. The Morisita-Horn index was used to measure how similar the thyroid and blood repertoires were. Using fastp trimming at Q25 and MiXCR clonotype assembly, TCRdb reanalyzed the public sequencing data and kept in-frame beta chains. Records with the same CDR3 protein are collapsed into one entry carrying the most frequent genes and DNA. These V and J calls rely on TCRdb rather than the paper's analysis. The sample includes some 360,000 distinct CDR3 sequences, with approximately 17% observed a single time. Around 2.4% of the sample is taken by the ten largest.

Ten or more counts support this clonotype. The antigen it binds to is not known. No qualities accompany the bases; no much larger clone lies one base away. The germline V gene (reference sequence) supplies CDR1 GTSNPN and CDR2 SVGIG. Counted from cysteine to phenylalanine, this CDR3 has 13 amino acids. Only CDR3 DNA remains: 39 bases, in frame from the first base. Clipping removes 5 bases from V and 0 bases from J, with 2 as the unmatched junction base count. Stable hyperthyroidism was defined as no progression to ophthalmopathy within 18 months of follow-up. The hyperthyroidism patients were 18 to 65 years old and newly diagnosed, with a disease duration of less than 2 months. Patients were excluded if they had other autoimmune diseases, uncontrolled infections, pregnancy or lactation. Diagnosis relied on clinical symptoms, serum thyroxine, TRAb, thyroid ultrasound and orbital computed tomography. Ficoll-Paque density gradient centrifugation was used to isolate PBMCs from around 10 ml of fresh peripheral blood. Trizol reagent was used to extract the total RNA, and its quality was then checked on an Agilent 2100 Bioanalyzer.

The source material was peripheral blood. The rearrangement combines TRBV30 with TRBJ1-1; TRBD1 lines up with 8 middle nucleotides. The receptor was isolated from an adult woman with stable Graves' hyperthyroidism. CDR3 region: CAWRQGLNTEAFF. The DNA sequence follows: TGTGCCTGGCGACAGGGGCTGAACACTGAAGCTTTCTTT.